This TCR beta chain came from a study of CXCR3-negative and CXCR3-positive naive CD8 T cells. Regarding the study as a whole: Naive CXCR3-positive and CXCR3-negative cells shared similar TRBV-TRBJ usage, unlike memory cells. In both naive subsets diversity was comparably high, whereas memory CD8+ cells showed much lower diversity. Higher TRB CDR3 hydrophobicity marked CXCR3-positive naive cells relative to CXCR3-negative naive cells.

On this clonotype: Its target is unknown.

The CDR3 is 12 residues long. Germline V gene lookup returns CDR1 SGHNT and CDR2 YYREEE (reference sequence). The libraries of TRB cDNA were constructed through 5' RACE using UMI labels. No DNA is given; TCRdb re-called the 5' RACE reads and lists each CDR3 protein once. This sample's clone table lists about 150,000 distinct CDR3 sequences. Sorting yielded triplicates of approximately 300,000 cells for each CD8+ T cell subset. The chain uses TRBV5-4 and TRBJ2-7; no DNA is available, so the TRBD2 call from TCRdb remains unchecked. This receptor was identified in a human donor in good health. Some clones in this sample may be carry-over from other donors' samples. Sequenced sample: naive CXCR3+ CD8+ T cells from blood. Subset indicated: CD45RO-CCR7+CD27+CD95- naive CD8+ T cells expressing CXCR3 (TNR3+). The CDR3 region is CASSLEPGPAYF.